This is a list of T cell receptor beta chains from one sample in a study of identical twins. TCRdb redid the calling of the 5' RACE reads with MiXCR, one entry per CDR3 protein. The table records 200,000 to 250,000 distinct CDR3 sequences, 6.5% of them present only once. The same sample was also used in a study of T cells expressing NK-cell markers.

Material for sequencing was CD8+ T cells sorted from blood. These receptors all stem from a woman aged 18-29 years in good health. The conserved cysteine and the conserved F or W are not part of the CDR3 here. Each record gives: J gene, V gene, clone size, CDR3 protein. Clone size is not always given. Where it is, it says once, few, many or a class for expanded clones.

TRBJ2-1 TRBV2 many AGGQASYNEQF
TRBJ2-7 TRBV2 - ASIKGVPYEQY
TRBJ2-1 TRBV2 - ASSDPPGLAGANEQF
TRBJ2-1 TRBV7-2 few ASSTEGGASDEQF
TRBJ2-7 TRBV4-3 few ASSQVGTGGYEQY
TRBJ2-3 TRBV20-1 many SATYRDRTDTQY
TRBJ2-7 TRBV20-1 many SASRQDLPYEQY
TRBJ2-1 TRBV6-5 many ASSLEAGGLGYNEQF
TRBJ2-2 TRBV10-3 many AIPGQGVTGELF
TRBJ2-7 TRBV12-3/TRBV12-4 - ASSFDDEQY
TRBJ1-5 TRBV27 - ASSLGGPGQPQH
TRBJ2-1 TRBV9 - ASSGSPDNEQF
TRBJ1-1 TRBV6-5 many ASSYGGANTEAF
TRBJ1-1 TRBV6-5 many ASSRGPEAF
TRBJ2-7 TRBV9 many ASSAFLGARDEQY
TRBJ1-1 TRBV5-5 many ASSFSLNTEAF
TRBJ2-7 TRBV10-1 - ASSAGTSGRRYEQY
TRBJ2-7 TRBV5-1 - ASSYVPGGPSYEQY
TRBJ2-7 TRBV2 - ASRGGRRYEQY
TRBJ2-3 TRBV19 - ASRAETSTDTQY
TRBJ1-1 TRBV29-1 - SASTDRAMNTEAF
TRBJ2-2 TRBV3-1 many ASSQASGSWTGELF
TRBJ1-5 TRBV12-5 - ASGPEGAYQPQH
TRBJ2-2 TRBV9 - ASSDPLGRDRGKVGELF
TRBJ2-3 TRBV3-1 few ASSYLPGQGTDTQY
TRBJ2-2 TRBV7-9 few ASSSISGELF
TRBJ2-7 TRBV7-2 - ASSSGRRGYYEQY
TRBJ2-7 TRBV5-5 - ASSAMDTYEQY
TRBJ2-7 TRBV7-2 many ASSLAGTGAYEQY
TRBJ2-1 TRBV6-4 many ASSDNPEGEQF